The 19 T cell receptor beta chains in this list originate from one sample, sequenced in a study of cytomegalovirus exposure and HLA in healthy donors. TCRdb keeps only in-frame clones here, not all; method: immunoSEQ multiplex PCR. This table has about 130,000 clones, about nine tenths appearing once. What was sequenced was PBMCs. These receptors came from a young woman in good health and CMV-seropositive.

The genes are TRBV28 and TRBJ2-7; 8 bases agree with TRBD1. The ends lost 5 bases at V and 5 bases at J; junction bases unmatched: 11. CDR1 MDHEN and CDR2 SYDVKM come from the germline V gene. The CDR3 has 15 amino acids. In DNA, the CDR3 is TGTGCCAGCAGTCCTGAGACAGGGGTGCGTGACGAGCAGTACTTC. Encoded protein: CASSPETGVRDEQYF. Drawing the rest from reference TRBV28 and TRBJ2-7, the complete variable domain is DVKVTQSSRYLVKRTGEKVFLECVQDMDHENMFWYRQDPGLGLRLIYFSYDVKMKEKGDIPEGYSVSREKKERFSLILESASTNQTSMYLCASSPETGVRDEQYFGPGTRLTVT.

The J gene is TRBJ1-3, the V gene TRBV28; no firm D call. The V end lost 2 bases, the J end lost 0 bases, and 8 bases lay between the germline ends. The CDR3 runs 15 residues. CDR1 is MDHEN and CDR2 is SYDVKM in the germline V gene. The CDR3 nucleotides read TGTGCCAGCAGTTTAGTACCGGGCTCTGGAAACACCATATATTTT. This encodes CASSLVPGSGNTIYF.

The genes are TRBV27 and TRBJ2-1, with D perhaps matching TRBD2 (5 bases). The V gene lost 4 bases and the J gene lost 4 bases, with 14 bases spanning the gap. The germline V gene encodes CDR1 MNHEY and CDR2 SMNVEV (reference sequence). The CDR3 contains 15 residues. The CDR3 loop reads CASSSSGSRYNEQFF. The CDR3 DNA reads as TGTGCCAGCAGTTCGAGCGGTAGCCGGTACAATGAGCAGTTCTTC.

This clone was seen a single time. Written as DNA, the CDR3 is TGTGCCAGCAGCTTGACAGGGGTACCTAATTCACCCCTCCACTTT. The encoded protein is CASSLTGVPNSPLHF. The V and J genes are TRBV5-6 and TRBJ1-6; 7 bases are shared with TRBD1. Germline values: CDR1 SGHDT, CDR2 YYEEEE. Losses at the gene ends were 1 base for V and 6 bases for J; bases not matched to a gene: 4. CDR3 length: 15 residues.

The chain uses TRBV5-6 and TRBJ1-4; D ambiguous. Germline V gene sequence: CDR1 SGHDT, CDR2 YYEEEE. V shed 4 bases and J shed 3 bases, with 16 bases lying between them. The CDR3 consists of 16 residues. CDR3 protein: CASSPPRGKANEKLFF. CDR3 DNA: TGTGCCAGCAGCCCTCCCCGGGGAAAGGCTAATGAAAAACTGTTTTTT. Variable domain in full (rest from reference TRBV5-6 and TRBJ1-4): DAGVTQSPTHLIKTRGQQVTLRCSPKSGHDTVSWYQQALGQGPQFIFQYYEEEERQRGNFPDRFSGHQFPNYSSELNVNALLLGDSALYLCASSPPRGKANEKLFFGSGTQLSVL.

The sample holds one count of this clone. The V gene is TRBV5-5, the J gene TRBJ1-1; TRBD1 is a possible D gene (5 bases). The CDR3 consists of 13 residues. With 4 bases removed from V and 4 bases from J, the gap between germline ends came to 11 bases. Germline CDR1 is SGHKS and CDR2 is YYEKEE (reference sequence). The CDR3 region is CASSRGGSTEAFF. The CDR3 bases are TGTGCCAGCAGCCGTGGGGGGAGCACTGAAGCTTTCTTT. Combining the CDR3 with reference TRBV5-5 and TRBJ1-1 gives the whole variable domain DAGVTQSPTHLIKTRGQQVTLRCSPISGHKSVSWYQQVLGQGPQFIFQYYEKEERGRGNFPDRFSARQFPNYSSELNVNALLLGDSALYLCASSRGGSTEAFFGQGTRLTVV.

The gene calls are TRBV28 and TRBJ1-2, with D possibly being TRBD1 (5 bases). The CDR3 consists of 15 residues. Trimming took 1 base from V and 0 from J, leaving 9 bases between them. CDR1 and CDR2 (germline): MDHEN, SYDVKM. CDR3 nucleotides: TGTGCCAGCAGTTTATTGGACACAGCTAACTATGGCTACACCTTC. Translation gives CASSLLDTANYGYTF.

CDR3 coding DNA: TGTGCCAGCAGCGTAGGGGGGACAGGTCGGGGCTACACCTTC. Encoded protein: CASSVGGTGRGYTF. V usage is TRBV9 and J usage is TRBJ1-2, with TRBD1 matching 8 bases. The ends lost 0 bases at V and 8 bases at J; junction bases unmatched: 6. This CDR3 region has 14 residues. Germline V gene lookup returns CDR1 SGDLS and CDR2 YYNGEE.

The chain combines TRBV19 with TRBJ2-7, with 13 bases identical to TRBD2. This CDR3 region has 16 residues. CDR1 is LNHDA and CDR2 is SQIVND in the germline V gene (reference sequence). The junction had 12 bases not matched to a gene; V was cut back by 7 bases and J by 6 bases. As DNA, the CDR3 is TGTGCCAGTACCCGATCGGGACTAGCGGGAATCGGCGAGCAGTACTTC. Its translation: CASTRSGLAGIGEQYF.

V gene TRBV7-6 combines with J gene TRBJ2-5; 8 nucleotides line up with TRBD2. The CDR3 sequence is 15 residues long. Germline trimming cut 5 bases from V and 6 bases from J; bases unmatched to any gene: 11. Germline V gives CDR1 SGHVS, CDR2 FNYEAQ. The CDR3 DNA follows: TGTGCCAGCAGCCCGCGGGGGGACCCTAGAAAGACCCAGTACTTC. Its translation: CASSPRGDPRKTQYF. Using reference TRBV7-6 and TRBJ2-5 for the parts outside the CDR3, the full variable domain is GAGVSQSPRYKVTKRGQDVALRCDPISGHVSLYWYRQALGQGPEFLTYFNYEAQQDKSGLPNDRFSAERPEGSISTLTIQRTEQRDSAMYRCASSPRGDPRKTQYFGPGTRLLVL.

The CDR3 spells CASRSSGRAKDEQYF. In DNA, the CDR3 is TGTGCCAGCAGATCTAGCGGGAGGGCCAAAGACGAGCAGTACTTC. The V call is TRBV28, the J call TRBJ2-7; 12 nucleotides match TRBD2. Trimming took 6 bases from V and 5 from J; bases not matched to a gene: 8. Germline assignment: CDR1 MDHEN and CDR2 SYDVKM. There are 15 residues in the CDR3. The variable domain in full, completed from reference TRBV28 and TRBJ2-7, reads DVKVTQSSRYLVKRTGEKVFLECVQDMDHENMFWYRQDPGLGLRLIYFSYDVKMKEKGDIPEGYSVSREKKERFSLILESASTNQTSMYLCASRSSGRAKDEQYFGPGTRLTVT.

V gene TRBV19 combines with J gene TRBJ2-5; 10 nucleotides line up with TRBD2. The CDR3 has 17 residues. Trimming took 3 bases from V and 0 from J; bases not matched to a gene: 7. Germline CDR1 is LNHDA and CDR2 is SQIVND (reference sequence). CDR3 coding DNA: TGTGCCAGTAGTATCGGGTCCCTAGCGGGGGACCAAGAGACCCAGTACTTC. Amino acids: CASSIGSLAGDQETQYF.

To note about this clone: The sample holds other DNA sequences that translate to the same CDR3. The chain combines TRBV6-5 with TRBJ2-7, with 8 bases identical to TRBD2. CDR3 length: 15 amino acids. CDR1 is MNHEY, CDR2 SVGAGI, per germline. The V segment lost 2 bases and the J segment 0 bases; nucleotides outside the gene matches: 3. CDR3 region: CASSYGAGGSYEQYF. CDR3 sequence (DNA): TGTGCCAGCAGTTACGGGGCGGGGGGCTCCTACGAGCAGTACTTC.

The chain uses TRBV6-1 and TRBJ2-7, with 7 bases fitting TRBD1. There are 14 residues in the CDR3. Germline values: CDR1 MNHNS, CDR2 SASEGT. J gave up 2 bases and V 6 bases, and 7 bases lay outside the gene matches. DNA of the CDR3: TGTGCCAGCAGGGTCCCGGGACAGACCTACGAGCAGTACTTC. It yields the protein CASRVPGQTYEQYF.

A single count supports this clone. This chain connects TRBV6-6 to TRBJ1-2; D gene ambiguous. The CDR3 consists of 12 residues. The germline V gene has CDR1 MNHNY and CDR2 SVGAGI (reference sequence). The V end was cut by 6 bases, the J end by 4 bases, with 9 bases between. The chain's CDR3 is CASRGRRYGYTF. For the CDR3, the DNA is TGTGCCAGCAGGGGCAGGCGCTATGGCTACACCTTC.

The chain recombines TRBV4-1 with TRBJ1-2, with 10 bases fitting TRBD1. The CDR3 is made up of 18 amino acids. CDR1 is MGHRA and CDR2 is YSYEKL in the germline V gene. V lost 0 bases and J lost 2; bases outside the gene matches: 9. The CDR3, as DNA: TGCGCCAGCAGCCAAGATCCTAGAGGGACAGGGGCCAACTATGGCTACACCTTC. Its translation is CASSQDPRGTGANYGYTF.

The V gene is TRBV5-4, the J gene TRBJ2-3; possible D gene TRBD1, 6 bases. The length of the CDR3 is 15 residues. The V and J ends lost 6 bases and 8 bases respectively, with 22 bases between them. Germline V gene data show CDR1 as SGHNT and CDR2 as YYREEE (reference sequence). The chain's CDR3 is CASNNGGRQTGTQYF. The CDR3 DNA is TGTGCCAGCAACAATGGGGGCAGGCAGACTGGTACGCAGTATTTT.

The CDR3 DNA reads TGTGCCAGCAGCCAAGGGGGGGTCTCTCCCACTTCGGAAGCTTTCTTT. This translates into CASSQGGVSPTSEAFF. The chain uses TRBV14 and TRBJ1-1; D might be TRBD1 (5 bases). Germline V gene lookup returns CDR1 SGHDN and CDR2 FVKESK. Trimming cost V 1 base and J 8 bases, with 20 bases left between them. The length of the CDR3 is 16 residues. The variable domain in full, with the rest retrieved from reference TRBV14 and TRBJ1-1, is EAGVTQFPSHSVIEKGQTVTLRCDPISGHDNLYWYRRVMGKEIKFLLHFVKESKQDESGMPNNRFLAERTGGTYSTLKVQPAELEDSGVYFCASSQGGVSPTSEAFFGQGTRLTVV.

In nucleotides, the CDR3 is TGTGCCAGCTACTCAGGTCGGGGGTCAGCTAATGAAAAACTGTTTTTT. This encodes CASYSGRGSANEKLFF. The rearrangement uses TRBV27 and TRBJ1-4; a weak D match, TRBD1 (5 bases). The V gene's germline CDR1 is MNHEY and CDR2 SMNVEV (reference sequence). Trimming pared 8 bases from V and 3 bases from J, leaving 19 bases between. The CDR3 spans 16 residues.